This entry is about one TCR beta chain. The CDR3 has 16 amino acids. The V end was cut by 5 bases, the J end by 2 bases, with 19 bases between. Germline V CDR1 and CDR2: SGHAT, FQNNGV. The sample comes from a study of blood T cell repertoires in COVID-19. Across the study: Researchers got acute and convalescent COVID-19 samples from the United States, Italy and Spain.

Generated by immunoSEQ multiplex PCR, the TCRdb table keeps only in-frame clones and is missing some. The profile covers some 60,000 clones, with around 92% appearing a single time and approximately 2.3% taken by the ten largest. Source material: peripheral blood. The TCR was taken from a man aged 60 to 69 with acute or convalescent COVID-19. The chain combines TRBV11-2 with TRBJ2-7; tentatively, D is TRBD2 (6 bases). The CDR3 nucleotides are TGTGCCAGCAGCCTAGCCGGGGAGGCAGGAGCCTACGAGCAGTACTTC. Translated: CASSLAGEAGAYEQYF.